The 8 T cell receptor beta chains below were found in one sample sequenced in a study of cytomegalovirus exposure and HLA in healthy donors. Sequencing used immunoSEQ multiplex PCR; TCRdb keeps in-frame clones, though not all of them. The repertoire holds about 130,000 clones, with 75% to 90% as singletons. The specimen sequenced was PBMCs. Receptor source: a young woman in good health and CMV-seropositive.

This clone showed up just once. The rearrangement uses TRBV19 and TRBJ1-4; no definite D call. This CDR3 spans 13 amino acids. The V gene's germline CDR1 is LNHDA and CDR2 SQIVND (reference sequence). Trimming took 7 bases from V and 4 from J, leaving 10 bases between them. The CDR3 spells CASTASGNEKLFF. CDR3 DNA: TGTGCCAGTACCGCCTCGGGTAATGAAAAACTGTTTTTT.

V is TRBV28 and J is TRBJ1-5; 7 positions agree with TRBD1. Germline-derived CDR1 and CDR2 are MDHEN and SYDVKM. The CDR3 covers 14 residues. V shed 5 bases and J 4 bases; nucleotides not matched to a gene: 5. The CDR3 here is CASSVQGKNQPQHF. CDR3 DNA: TGTGCCAGCAGTGTACAGGGGAAGAATCAGCCCCAGCATTTT.

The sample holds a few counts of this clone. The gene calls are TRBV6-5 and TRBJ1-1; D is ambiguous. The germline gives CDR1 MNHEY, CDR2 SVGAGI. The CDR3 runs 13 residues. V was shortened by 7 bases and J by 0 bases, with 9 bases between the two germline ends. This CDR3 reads CASKATMNTEAFF. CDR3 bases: TGTGCCAGCAAAGCTACTATGAACACTGAAGCTTTCTTT.

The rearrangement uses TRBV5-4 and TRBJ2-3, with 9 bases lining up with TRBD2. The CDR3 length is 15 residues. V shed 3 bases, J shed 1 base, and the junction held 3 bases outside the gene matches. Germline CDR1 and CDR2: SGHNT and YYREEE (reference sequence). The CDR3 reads CASSSPSGGTDTQYF. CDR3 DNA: TGTGCCAGCAGCTCCCCTAGCGGGGGCACAGATACGCAGTATTTT.

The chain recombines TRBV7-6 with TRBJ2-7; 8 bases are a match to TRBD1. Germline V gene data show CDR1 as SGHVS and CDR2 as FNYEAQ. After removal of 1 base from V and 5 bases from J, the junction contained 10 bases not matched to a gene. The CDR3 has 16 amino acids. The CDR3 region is CASSLGPARGPHEQYF. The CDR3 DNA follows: TGTGCCAGCAGCTTAGGTCCGGCCAGGGGGCCCCACGAGCAGTACTTC.

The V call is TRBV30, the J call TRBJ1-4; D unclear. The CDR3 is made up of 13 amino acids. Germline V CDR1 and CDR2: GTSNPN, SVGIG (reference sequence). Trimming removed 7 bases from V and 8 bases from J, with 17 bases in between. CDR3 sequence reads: CALSGSPGEKLFF. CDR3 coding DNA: TGTGCCTTATCGGGGTCCCCGGGGGAAAAACTGTTTTTT.

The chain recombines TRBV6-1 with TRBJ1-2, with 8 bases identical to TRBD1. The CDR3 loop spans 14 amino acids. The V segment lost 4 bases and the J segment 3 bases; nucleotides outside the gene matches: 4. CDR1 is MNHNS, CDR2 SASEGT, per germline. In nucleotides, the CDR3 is TGTGCCAGCAGTGTCCGACAGGGGCACTATGGCTACACCTTC. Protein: CASSVRQGHYGYTF.

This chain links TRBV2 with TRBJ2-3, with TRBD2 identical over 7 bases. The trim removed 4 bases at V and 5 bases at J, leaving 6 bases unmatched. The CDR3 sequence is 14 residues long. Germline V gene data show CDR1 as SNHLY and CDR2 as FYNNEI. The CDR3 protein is CASSAGTTQDTQYF. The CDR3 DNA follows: TGTGCCAGCAGTGCCGGGACTACTCAAGATACGCAGTATTTT.